Given below is one T cell receptor beta chain in context. What it binds is not known. The record originates from a study of STAT5B mutations in CD4+ large granular lymphocyte leukemia. Study results and limitations: 25% of private leukemic clonotypes occurred rarely in other patients' non-leukemic repertoires. Patient CD4-sorted repertoires stayed more clonal than healthy ones after leukemic-clone removal. 8/27 top patient clones versus 2/35 control clones were TRBV06-family.

This CDR3 is built from 13 residues. In germline, CDR1 is MGHDK, CDR2 SYGVNS. The V and J ends lost 5 bases and 5 bases respectively, with 9 bases between them. Authors' methods: A productive frequency of 2.59 x 10-5 was the lowest detectable. Sequenced by immunoSEQ multiplex PCR; TCRdb stores in-frame clones only, minus some. V, J and clone size are taken as reported in that table, and D and trimming were inferred from the DNA itself. The table includes about 40,000 clones, approximately 80% detected once. The sample comprised CD4+ T cells from blood buffy coats. The origin of this receptor is a human donor in good health. The gene calls are TRBV25-1 and TRBJ1-4; no definite D call. The CDR3 DNA follows: TGTGCCAGCAGTCCCGGGTTCAATGAAAAACTGTTTTTT. Translation: CASSPGFNEKLFF.